The subject of this entry is one T cell receptor beta chain. Its antigen is still unknown. The data were taken from a study of early stage breast cancer tumors. Across the study: Eight ER+/PR+/HER2- tumors were invasive ductal; a few were invasive lobular.

Trimming removed 9 bases from V and 3 bases from J; junction bases left unmatched: 8. This CDR3 spans 13 amino acids. Germline V lookup: CDR1 ENHRY, CDR2 SYGVKD. Findings and caveats of the study: Tumors had approximately 2.7-fold higher T cell density and higher clonality than adjacent normal breast tissue.

Using immunoSEQ multiplex PCR, the repertoire was profiled, and TCRdb retains in-frame clones only, with some absent. The sample has around 9,000 clones; 71% are singletons. The rearrangement joins TRBV10-3 to TRBJ2-7, with 7 bases matching TRBD1. This receptor was taken from a person in their 60s with breast cancer. Sequenced material: normal breast tissue next to the tumor. The CDR3 DNA is TGTGCCATTGGACAGGCAGGTAGCTACGAGCAGTACTTC. Amino acids: CAIGQAGSYEQYF.